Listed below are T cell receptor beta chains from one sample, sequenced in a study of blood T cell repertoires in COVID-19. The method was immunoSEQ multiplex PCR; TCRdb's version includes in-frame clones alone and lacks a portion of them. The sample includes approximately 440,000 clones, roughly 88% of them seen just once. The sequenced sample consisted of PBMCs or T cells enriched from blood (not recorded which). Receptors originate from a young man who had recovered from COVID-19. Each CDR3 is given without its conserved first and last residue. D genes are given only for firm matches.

cdr3_aa: ASSARGGPGYEQY
v_call: TRBV19
d_call: TRBD2
cdr3_length: 13

cdr3_aa: ATSNLRFVGNEQY
v_call: TRBV15
d_call: .
cdr3_length: 13

cdr3_aa: ASGLGGTEAF
v_call: TRBV12-5
d_call: .
cdr3_length: 10

cdr3_aa: ASSPEIAGTGELF
v_call: TRBV18
d_call: TRBD2
cdr3_length: 13

cdr3_aa: ASRLDSLEAF
v_call: TRBV7-9
d_call: .
cdr3_length: 10

cdr3_aa: ASSEVQANTEAF
v_call: TRBV2
d_call: .
cdr3_length: 12

cdr3_aa: ASALAGSGELF
v_call: TRBV28
d_call: TRBD2
cdr3_length: 11

cdr3_aa: ASSQEYSVNTQY
v_call: TRBV4-1
d_call: .
cdr3_length: 12

cdr3_aa: ASSQGALLAGGPNGELF
v_call: TRBV4-1
d_call: TRBD2
cdr3_length: 17

cdr3_aa: ASGGLPGNTIY
v_call: TRBV6-5
d_call: .
cdr3_length: 11

cdr3_aa: ASSILAGTDTQY
v_call: TRBV19
d_call: TRBD2
cdr3_length: 12

cdr3_aa: ASRYNPRGTQY
v_call: TRBV2
d_call: .
cdr3_length: 11

cdr3_aa: SVEGPGDGYT
v_call: TRBV29-1
d_call: .
cdr3_length: 10

cdr3_aa: SAVQGRNTEAF
v_call: TRBV29-1
d_call: .
cdr3_length: 11

cdr3_aa: ATSDPSGSFETQY
v_call: TRBV24-1
d_call: .
cdr3_length: 13

cdr3_aa: ASSEGGSGNTIY
v_call: TRBV10-1
d_call: .
cdr3_length: 12

cdr3_aa: ASSPWTGDYYGYT
v_call: TRBV23-1
d_call: TRBD1
cdr3_length: 13

cdr3_aa: SVLSTRVLSTEAF
v_call: TRBV29-1
d_call: .
cdr3_length: 13

cdr3_aa: ASSIGGGAAELF
v_call: TRBV19
d_call: .
cdr3_length: 12

cdr3_aa: ASSESMGGQETQY
v_call: TRBV6-1
d_call: .
cdr3_length: 13

cdr3_aa: ASTPPGQGVGNTIY
v_call: TRBV19
d_call: TRBD1
cdr3_length: 14

cdr3_aa: ASSQDISGRQF
v_call: TRBV3-1/TRBV3-2
d_call: TRBD2
cdr3_length: 11

cdr3_aa: ASSGLAGVGGKETQY
v_call: TRBV19
d_call: TRBD2
cdr3_length: 15

cdr3_aa: ASSLASQSPGHLATNEKLF
v_call: TRBV7-8
d_call: .
cdr3_length: 19

cdr3_aa: ASNPQGLFHEQY
v_call: TRBV28
d_call: .
cdr3_length: 12

cdr3_aa: ASSLRQPYEQY
v_call: TRBV7-2
d_call: .
cdr3_length: 11

cdr3_aa: AWSVTGTGGQTQY
v_call: TRBV30
d_call: TRBD1
cdr3_length: 13

cdr3_aa: ASSLTANTEAF
v_call: TRBV5-1
d_call: .
cdr3_length: 11

cdr3_aa: ASSLEGPGGTLDNEQF
v_call: TRBV5-4
d_call: .
cdr3_length: 16

cdr3_aa: ASSVAGGGYEQY
v_call: TRBV9
d_call: TRBD2
cdr3_length: 12

cdr3_aa: ASSQAGATEAF
v_call: TRBV3-1/TRBV3-2
d_call: .
cdr3_length: 11

cdr3_aa: ASSLWRGSGNTIY
v_call: TRBV28
d_call: .
cdr3_length: 13

cdr3_aa: ASRSTRLRSYEQY
v_call: TRBV6-5
d_call: .
cdr3_length: 13

cdr3_aa: ASSLSSTEAF
v_call: TRBV12-3/TRBV12-4
d_call: .
cdr3_length: 10

cdr3_aa: ASSLRGGNNSPLH
v_call: TRBV7-6
d_call: TRBD1
cdr3_length: 13

cdr3_aa: ASSLGGKNTEAF
v_call: TRBV7-2
d_call: .
cdr3_length: 12

cdr3_aa: SVAGSHYEQY
v_call: TRBV29-1
d_call: .
cdr3_length: 10

cdr3_aa: ASSLRTGGTRSPLH
v_call: TRBV19
d_call: TRBD1
cdr3_length: 14

cdr3_aa: ASSLDRGAYNEQF
v_call: TRBV5-4
d_call: TRBD1
cdr3_length: 13

cdr3_aa: ASSESFAAEQY
v_call: TRBV2
d_call: .
cdr3_length: 11

cdr3_aa: ASSDTGTSPLH
v_call: TRBV18
d_call: .
cdr3_length: 11

cdr3_aa: ASSERGYSYNEQF
v_call: TRBV6-1
d_call: .
cdr3_length: 13

cdr3_aa: ASSYDRADTEAF
v_call: TRBV6-5
d_call: TRBD1
cdr3_length: 12

cdr3_aa: ASSLYAGRNTEAF
v_call: TRBV5-5
d_call: .
cdr3_length: 13

cdr3_aa: ASSQGSFASGIYNEQF
v_call: TRBV3-1/TRBV3-2
d_call: TRBD2
cdr3_length: 16

cdr3_aa: ASSFWGQGVSPLH
v_call: TRBV7-2
d_call: TRBD1
cdr3_length: 13

cdr3_aa: ATKTSGSYEQY
v_call: TRBV9
d_call: TRBD2
cdr3_length: 11

cdr3_aa: ASTIGTDGYT
v_call: TRBV12-3/TRBV12-4
d_call: TRBD1
cdr3_length: 10

cdr3_aa: ASSVGGTGAYEQY
v_call: TRBV9
d_call: TRBD1
cdr3_length: 13

cdr3_aa: ASSLLFGEVETEAF
v_call: TRBV7-9
d_call: .
cdr3_length: 14

cdr3_aa: AWSASTGPYGYT
v_call: TRBV30
d_call: TRBD1
cdr3_length: 12